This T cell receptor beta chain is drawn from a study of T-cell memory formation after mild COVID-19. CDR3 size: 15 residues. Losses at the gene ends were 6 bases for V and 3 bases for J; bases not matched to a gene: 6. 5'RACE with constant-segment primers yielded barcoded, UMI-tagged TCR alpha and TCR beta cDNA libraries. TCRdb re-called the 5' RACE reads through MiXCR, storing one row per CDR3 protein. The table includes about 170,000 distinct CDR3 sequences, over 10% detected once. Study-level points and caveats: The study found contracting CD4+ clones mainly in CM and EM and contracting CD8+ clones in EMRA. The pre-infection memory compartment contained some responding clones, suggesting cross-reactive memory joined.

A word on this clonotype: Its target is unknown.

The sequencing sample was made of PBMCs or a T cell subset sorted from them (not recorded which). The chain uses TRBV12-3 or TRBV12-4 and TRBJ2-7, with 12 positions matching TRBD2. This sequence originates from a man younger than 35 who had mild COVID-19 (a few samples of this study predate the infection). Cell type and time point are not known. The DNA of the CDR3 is TGTGCCAGCAGCTCCGGACTAGCGGGATTCTACGAGCAGTACTTC. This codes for CASSSGLAGFYEQYF.